Listed below are T cell receptor beta chains from one sample, sequenced in a study of cytotoxic CD8 clonotypes in ibrutinib-treated CLL. The table came from immunoSEQ multiplex PCR; TCRdb's copy has only in-frame clones and leaves some out. This repertoire shows about 270,000 clones, approximately 76% found once; its top ten account for about 5.3%. The sample was PBMCs, taken at disease progression, from a patient treated with ibrutinib. These receptor sequences come from a human donor with chronic lymphocytic leukemia. CDR3s include the opening cysteine and the closing phenylalanine or tryptophan. D genes are given only for firm matches. Rows give clone size only sometimes, using once, few, many, or a class for an expanded clone.

v_call	cdr3_length	j_call	d_call	clone_size	cdr3_nt	cdr3_aa
TRBV18	17	TRBJ1-3	TRBD1	once	TGTGCCAGCTCACCAAGGAGACAGGGGAGCTCTGGAAACACCATATATTTT	CASSPRRQGSSGNTIYF
TRBV6-6	13	TRBJ2-3	TRBD2	.	TGTGCCAGCAGCCGGGAGGGGGCAGATACGCAGTATTTT	CASSREGADTQYF
TRBV6-5	13	TRBJ1-2	TRBD1	.	TGTGCCGCACAGGGGGGCCAGAACTATGGCTACACCTTC	CAAQGGQNYGYTF
TRBV7-2	14	TRBJ1-2	.	once	TGTGCCAGCAGCGACGCGCCCTTGTCCTATGGCTACACCTTC	CASSDAPLSYGYTF
TRBV11-1	15	TRBJ1-1	.	.	TGTGCCAGCAGCTTAGTGAGACAGATTAACACTGAAGCTTTCTTT	CASSLVRQINTEAFF
TRBV7-3	16	TRBJ2-3	TRBD2	.	TGTGCCAGCAGCTTGGGACTAGCGGGATGGGGAGATACGCAGTATTTT	CASSLGLAGWGDTQYF
TRBV6-5	15	TRBJ1-2	TRBD1	.	TGTGCCAGCAGTTACGGGAGGGGGCCTAACTATGGCTACACCTTC	CASSYGRGPNYGYTF
TRBV27	16	TRBJ2-1	TRBD2	.	TGTGCCAGCAGTTTATCTGGGTTAGCGGGTGCCCATGAGCAGTTCTTC	CASSLSGLAGAHEQFF
TRBV5-1	13	TRBJ2-7	.	.	TGCGCCAGCAGCTTGGAATATACCTACGAGCAGTACTTC	CASSLEYTYEQYF
TRBV7-3	13	TRBJ2-2	.	.	TGTGCCAGCAGCCCGGACGACACCGGGGAGCTGTTTTTT	CASSPDDTGELFF
TRBV6-6	14	TRBJ2-5	.	.	TGTGCCAGCAGTTACTCGCGGGCCCAAGAGACCCAGTACTTC	CASSYSRAQETQYF
TRBV18	13	TRBJ1-5	.	.	TGTGCCAGCTCACCGGAGGAGGATCAGCCCCAGCATTTT	CASSPEEDQPQHF
TRBV29-1	13	TRBJ1-1	TRBD1	.	TGCAGCGGTAGTAGGGGGCCTGGGGGAGAAGCTTTCTTT	CSGSRGPGGEAFF
TRBV5-1	16	TRBJ2-3	TRBD2	once	TGCGCCAGCAGCTTGGCTGCGATTAGCGGGGGGCACGCGCAGTATTTT	CASSLAAISGGHAQYF
TRBV7-2	14	TRBJ2-7	.	few	.	CASSFGSGAYEQYF
TRBV28	18	TRBJ2-3	TRBD1	.	TGTGCCAGCAGTACTCCCGGGGGACAGGGATCCAGCACAGATACGCAGTATTTT	CASSTPGGQGSSTDTQYF
TRBV15	14	TRBJ2-1	.	.	TGTGCCACCAGCAGTCGCGGCCTTTCCCATGAGCAGTTCTTC	CATSSRGLSHEQFF
TRBV9	17	TRBJ1-2	TRBD1	once	TGTGCCAGCAGCCCCCCTGGGACAGGCCTAAGGGGCTATGGCTACACCTTC	CASSPPGTGLRGYGYTF
TRBV4-1	16	TRBJ2-5	.	.	TGCGCCAGCAGCCAAGATTCTCGGGAGAGCCAAGAGACCCAGTACTTC	CASSQDSRESQETQYF
TRBV19	18	TRBJ1-5	.	.	TGTGCCAGTAGTATACGGGGGCCCTGGGGATATAGCAATCAGCCCCAGCATTTT	CASSIRGPWGYSNQPQHF
TRBV5-4	15	TRBJ2-7	TRBD2	.	TGTGCCAGCAGCTTAAGCGGGAGGATCGGCTACGAGCAGTACTTC	CASSLSGRIGYEQYF
TRBV27	15	TRBJ2-7	TRBD2	.	TGTGCCAGCAGGATCCTAGCGGGAGGGCCATACGAGCAGTACTTC	CASRILAGGPYEQYF
TRBV7-6	13	TRBJ2-1	.	.	TGTGCCAGCAGCTTAGTACTCTTCAATGAGCAGTTCTTC	CASSLVLFNEQFF
TRBV7-8	16	TRBJ1-6	.	.	TGTGCCAGCAGCCCGGGGGTAGTGGAAAATAATTCACCCCTCCACTTT	CASSPGVVENNSPLHF
TRBV7-2	16	TRBJ2-7	TRBD2	few	TGTGCCAGCAGCCGCCGGCTAGCGGGAGGGCCCGACGAGCAGTACTTC	CASSRRLAGGPDEQYF
TRBV29-1	12	TRBJ1-4	.	.	TGCAGCGTTGAGAGTGATAATGAAAAACTGTTTTTT	CSVESDNEKLFF
TRBV4-1	15	TRBJ2-7	.	.	TGCGCCAGCAGCCAAGATGATGATTCCCCCTACGAGCAGTACTTC	CASSQDDDSPYEQYF
TRBV9	14	TRBJ2-7	.	.	TGTGCCAGCAGCGAGCGGGCAGCAGACTACGAGCAGTACTTC	CASSERAADYEQYF
TRBV6-4	11	TRBJ1-2	.	.	TGTGCCAGCAGTGACAACTATGGCTACACCTTC	CASSDNYGYTF
TRBV28	12	TRBJ2-7	.	.	TGTGCCAGCAGTTCCCCGAACGGCGAGCAGTACTTC	CASSSPNGEQYF
TRBV5-1	13	TRBJ2-3	.	.	TGCGCCAGCAGCTTGGGGACCACAGATACGCAGTATTTT	CASSLGTTDTQYF
TRBV19	14	TRBJ1-2	.	.	TGTGCCAGTAGTCACCCAGGGGCATACTATGGCTACACCTTC	CASSHPGAYYGYTF
TRBV28	17	TRBJ2-1	TRBD2	few	TGTGCCAGCAATATCTTGGGGGCCGGGACTAGCGGCAATGAGCAGTTCTTC	CASNILGAGTSGNEQFF
TRBV7-8	13	TRBJ1-1	.	.	TGTGCCAGCAGCCTTCGACGTCACACTGAAGCTTTCTTT	CASSLRRHTEAFF
TRBV4-1	16	TRBJ2-7	.	.	TGCGCCAGCAGCCAAGATTTCCAGGTCTGGACCTACGAGCAGTACTTC	CASSQDFQVWTYEQYF
TRBV6-6	15	TRBJ1-5	.	.	TGTGCCAGCAGTTACGAGGATTGGAGCAATCAGCCCCAGCATTTT	CASSYEDWSNQPQHF
TRBV5-6	16	TRBJ2-1	TRBD2	.	TGTGCCAGCAGCACCGCCCGGACTAGCGGGGGTGGGGAGCAGTTCTTC	CASSTARTSGGGEQFF